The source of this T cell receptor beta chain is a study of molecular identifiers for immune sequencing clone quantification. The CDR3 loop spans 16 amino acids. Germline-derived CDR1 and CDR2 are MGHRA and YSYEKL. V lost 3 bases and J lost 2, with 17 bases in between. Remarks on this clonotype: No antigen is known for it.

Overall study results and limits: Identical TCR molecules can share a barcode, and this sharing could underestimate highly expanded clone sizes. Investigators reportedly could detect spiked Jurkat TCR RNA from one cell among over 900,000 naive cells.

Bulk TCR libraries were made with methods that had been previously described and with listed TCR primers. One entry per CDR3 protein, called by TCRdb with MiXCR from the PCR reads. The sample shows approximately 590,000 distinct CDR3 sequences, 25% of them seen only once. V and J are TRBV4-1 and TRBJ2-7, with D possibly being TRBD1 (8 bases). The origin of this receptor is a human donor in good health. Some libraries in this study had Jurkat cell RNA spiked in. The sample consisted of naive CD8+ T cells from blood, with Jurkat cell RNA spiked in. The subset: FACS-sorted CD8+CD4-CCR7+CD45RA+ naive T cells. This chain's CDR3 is CASSHNIQGGTYEQYF. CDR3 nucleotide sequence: TGCGCCAGCAGCCACAACATACAGGGGGGGACCTACGAGCAGTACTTC.